Listed below are T cell receptor beta chains from one sample, sequenced in a study of Graves' ophthalmopathy and Graves' hyperthyroidism. TCRdb called the multiplex PCR reads again in MiXCR, with one record for every CDR3 protein. The table includes about 370,000 distinct CDR3 sequences, about a sixth detected once. The sample taken for sequencing was peripheral blood. The receptor set was obtained from an adult woman with stable Graves' hyperthyroidism. The CDR3 runs from the conserved cysteine through the conserved F or W. The order of the fields is D gene, V gene, J gene, CDR3 length, clone size, CDR3 DNA, CDR3 protein. D genes are given only for firm matches. For some rows the clone size is stated as once, few or many, or as a class when expanded; others skip it.

d_gene: .; v_gene: TRBV27; j_gene: TRBJ1-5; len: 16; abundance: many; CDR3nt: TGTGCCAGCAGTCCGACCGCGGGAGGAAGCAATCAGCCCCAGCATTTT; CDR3aa: CASSPTAGGSNQPQHF
d_gene: .; v_gene: TRBV25-1; j_gene: TRBJ2-5; len: 13; abundance: many; CDR3nt: TGTGCCAGCAGTGGTCAGGTTGGCGAGACCCAGTACTTC; CDR3aa: CASSGQVGETQYF
d_gene: TRBD1; v_gene: TRBV29-1; j_gene: TRBJ1-3; len: 14; abundance: few; CDR3nt: TGCAGCGTTCTTTTTGGGACAGGCGGAAACACCATATATTTT; CDR3aa: CSVLFGTGGNTIYF
d_gene: .; v_gene: TRBV6-1; j_gene: TRBJ1-6; len: 16; abundance: many; CDR3nt: TGTGCCAGCAGTGAGGGCACAGGCTCCTATAATTCACCCCTCCACTTT; CDR3aa: CASSEGTGSYNSPLHF
d_gene: .; v_gene: TRBV20-1; j_gene: TRBJ1-1; len: 11; abundance: .; CDR3nt: TGCAGTGCTAGCAGGGTCACTGAAGCTTTCTTT; CDR3aa: CSASRVTEAFF
d_gene: TRBD1; v_gene: TRBV29-1; j_gene: TRBJ2-2; len: 14; abundance: few; CDR3nt: TGCAGCGTGGCGGGACAGGATGGTGGCGGGGAGCTGTTTTTT; CDR3aa: CSVAGQDGGGELFF
d_gene: .; v_gene: TRBV12-3/TRBV12-4; j_gene: TRBJ2-5; len: 16; abundance: .; CDR3nt: TGTGCCAGCAGTTTTGGTGGCGGACAACTTCAAGAGACCCAGTACTTC; CDR3aa: CASSFGGGQLQETQYF
d_gene: .; v_gene: TRBV5-4; j_gene: TRBJ2-2; len: 15; abundance: .; CDR3nt: TGTGCCAGCTGCTTTGTCTTTGGCGACACCGGGGAGCTGTTTTTT; CDR3aa: CASCFVFGDTGELFF
d_gene: TRBD1; v_gene: TRBV12-3/TRBV12-4; j_gene: TRBJ1-2; len: 14; abundance: many; CDR3nt: TGTGCCAGCAGTCCGCGCGGGACAGTAGAAGGCTACACCTTC; CDR3aa: CASSPRGTVEGYTF
d_gene: TRBD2; v_gene: TRBV6-2/TRBV6-3; j_gene: TRBJ2-3; len: 19; abundance: many; CDR3nt: TGTGCCAGCAGTTACTCGAGGCAGACTAGCAGGACACACACAGATACGCAGTATTTT; CDR3aa: CASSYSRQTSRTHTDTQYF
d_gene: .; v_gene: TRBV7-2; j_gene: TRBJ2-7; len: 15; abundance: many; CDR3nt: TGTGCCAGCAGCTTCGGCTGGGACGGAACTTACGAGCAGTACTTC; CDR3aa: CASSFGWDGTYEQYF
d_gene: .; v_gene: TRBV3-1; j_gene: TRBJ2-5; len: 15; abundance: .; CDR3nt: TGTGCCAGCAGCACTCGGATGGGCCTCAAAGAGACCCAGTACTTC; CDR3aa: CASSTRMGLKETQYF
d_gene: TRBD1; v_gene: TRBV7-9; j_gene: TRBJ2-5; len: 16; abundance: few; CDR3nt: TGTGCCAGCAGCACCCCGGGACAGGGGGCTTTAGAGACCCAGTACTTC; CDR3aa: CASSTPGQGALETQYF
d_gene: .; v_gene: TRBV5-1; j_gene: TRBJ1-6; len: 13; abundance: many; CDR3nt: TGCGCCAGCAGCTTGGGGGCGAATTCACCCCTCCACTTT; CDR3aa: CASSLGANSPLHF
d_gene: TRBD1; v_gene: TRBV24-1; j_gene: TRBJ2-2; len: 17; abundance: many; CDR3nt: TGTGCCACCAGTGATTGGATTGGGACAGCGAACACCGGGGAGCTGTTTTTT; CDR3aa: CATSDWIGTANTGELFF
d_gene: .; v_gene: TRBV7-8; j_gene: TRBJ2-7; len: 14; abundance: .; CDR3nt: TGTGCCAGCAATCCCGGGACTCCTAGTGACGAGCAGTACTTC; CDR3aa: CASNPGTPSDEQYF
d_gene: .; v_gene: TRBV7-9; j_gene: TRBJ1-1; len: 15; abundance: .; CDR3nt: TGTGCCAGCAGCTTTACCGGGTCTACGAACACTGAAGCTTTCTTT; CDR3aa: CASSFTGSTNTEAFF
d_gene: TRBD1; v_gene: TRBV11-2; j_gene: TRBJ1-1; len: 12; abundance: many; CDR3nt: TGTGCCAGCAGCTGGGGTACAGGGGACGCTTTCTTT; CDR3aa: CASSWGTGDAFF